This TCR beta chain was observed in a study of identical twins. General study findings and limits: Modelling approaches yielded underestimates of out-of-frame TCR alpha sharing between monozygotic twins.

From the 5' RACE reads, TCRdb called clonotypes with MiXCR, one entry per CDR3 protein. The sample yields a few hundred thousand distinct CDR3 sequences, approximately 9.1% seen once. This clonotype has only a few counts. Antigen specificity is unknown. Between the trimmed V and J ends, which lost 3 bases and 4 bases, there was a span of 15 bases. The CDR3 has 15 residues. Looked up from germline, CDR1 is MNHNS and CDR2 is SASEGT. The chain carries TRBV6-1 and TRBJ1-2; D ambiguous. Source material: naive T cells sorted from blood. This clonotype was obtained from a woman aged 50 to 60 in good health. The CDR3 here is CASSDLGVRRYGYTF. The DNA of the CDR3 is TGTGCCAGCAGTGATTTGGGTGTAAGACGCTATGGCTACACCTTC.